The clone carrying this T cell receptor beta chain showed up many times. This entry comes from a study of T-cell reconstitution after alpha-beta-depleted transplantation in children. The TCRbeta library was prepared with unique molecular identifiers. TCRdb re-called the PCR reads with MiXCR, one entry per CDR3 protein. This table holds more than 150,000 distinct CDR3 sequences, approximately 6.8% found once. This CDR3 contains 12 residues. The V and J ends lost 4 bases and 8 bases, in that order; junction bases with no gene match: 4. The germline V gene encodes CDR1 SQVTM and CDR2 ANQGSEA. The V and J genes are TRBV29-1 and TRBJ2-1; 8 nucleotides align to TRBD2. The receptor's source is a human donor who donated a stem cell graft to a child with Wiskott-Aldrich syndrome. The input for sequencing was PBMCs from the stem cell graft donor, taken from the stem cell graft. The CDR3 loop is CSVGTSRDEQFF. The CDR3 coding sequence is TGCAGCGTTGGGACTAGCCGAGATGAGCAGTTCTTC.